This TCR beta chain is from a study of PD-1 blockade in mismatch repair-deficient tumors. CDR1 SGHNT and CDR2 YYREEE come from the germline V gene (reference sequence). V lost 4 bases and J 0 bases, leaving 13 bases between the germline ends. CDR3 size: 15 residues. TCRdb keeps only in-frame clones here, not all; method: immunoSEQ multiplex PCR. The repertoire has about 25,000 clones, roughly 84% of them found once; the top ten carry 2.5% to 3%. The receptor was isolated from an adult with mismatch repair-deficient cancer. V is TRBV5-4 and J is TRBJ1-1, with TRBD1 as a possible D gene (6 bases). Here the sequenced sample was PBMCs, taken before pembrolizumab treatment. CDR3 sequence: CASSPKNRVNTEAFF. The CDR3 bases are TGTGCCAGCAGCCCTAAAAACAGGGTGAACACTGAAGCTTTCTTT.